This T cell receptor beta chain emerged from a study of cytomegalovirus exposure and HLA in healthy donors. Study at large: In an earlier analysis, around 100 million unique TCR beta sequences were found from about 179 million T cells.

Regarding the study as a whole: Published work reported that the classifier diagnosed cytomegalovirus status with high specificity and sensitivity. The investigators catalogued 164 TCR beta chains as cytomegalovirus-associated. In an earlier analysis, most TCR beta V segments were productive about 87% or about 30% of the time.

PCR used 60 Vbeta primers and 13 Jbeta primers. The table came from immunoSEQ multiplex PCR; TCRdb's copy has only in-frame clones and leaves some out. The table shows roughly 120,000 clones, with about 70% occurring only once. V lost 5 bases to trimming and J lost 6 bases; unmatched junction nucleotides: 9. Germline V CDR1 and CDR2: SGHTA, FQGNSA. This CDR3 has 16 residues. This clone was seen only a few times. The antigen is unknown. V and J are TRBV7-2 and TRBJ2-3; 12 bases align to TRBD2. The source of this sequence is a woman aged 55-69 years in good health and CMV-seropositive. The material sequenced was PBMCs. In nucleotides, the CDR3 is TGTGCCAGCAGCGTTACTAGCGGGGGGTTAGGGGATACGCAGTATTTT. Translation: CASSVTSGGLGDTQYF.